These 10 T cell receptor beta chains were all obtained from the same sample, sequenced in a study of technical replicates of blood from a handful of donors. The protocol was immunoSEQ multiplex PCR, while the TCRdb copy is restricted to in-frame clones and leaves out a portion. The table includes more than 65,000 clones, over 85% detected once. Input material: T cells isolated from PBMCs. The receptors were gathered from a human donor in good health.

As for this clone: An end of the junction does not agree with germline; a read error may underlie this. J is TRBJ1-2 and V is TRBV2; the match to TRBD1 covers 11 bases. This CDR3 spans 13 amino acids. Germline V gene sequence: CDR1 SNHLY, CDR2 FYNNEI. For the CDR3, the DNA is TGTGCTAGCATGGGACAGGGGGTCTATGGCTACACCTTC. This encodes CASMGQGVYGYTF.

The V and J genes are TRBV9 and TRBJ2-7, with 9 bases fitting TRBD1. The length of the CDR3 is 14 residues. CDR1 and CDR2 (germline): SGDLS, YYNGEE. J was trimmed by 1 base and V by 6 bases; bases with no gene match: 5. The CDR3 nucleotides are TGTGCCAGCAACGACAGGGGGGGATCCTACGAGCAGTACTTC. Amino acids: CASNDRGGSYEQYF. Variable domain in full (rest from reference TRBV9 and TRBJ2-7): DSGVTQTPKHLITATGQRVTLRCSPRSGDLSVYWYQQSLDQGLQFLIQYYNGEERAKGNILERFSAQQFPDLHSELNLSSLELGDSALYFCASNDRGGSYEQYFGPGTRLTVT.

This chain uses TRBV4-1 with TRBJ1-2; 8 nucleotides line up with TRBD1. With V trimmed by 3 bases and J by 8 bases, 5 bases remained unmatched. This CDR3 is 13 amino acids long. CDR1 MGHRA and CDR2 YSYEKL come from the germline V gene. The CDR3, as DNA: TGCGCCAGCAGCCACGTGACAGGGGAGGGCTACACCTTC. Translated, it gives CASSHVTGEGYTF.

This CDR3 reads CAISGLGGDSYEQYF. The CDR3 DNA reads as TGTGCCATCAGTGGATTAGGGGGAGATTCCTACGAGCAGTACTTC. This chain joins TRBV10-3 and TRBJ2-7, with a possible D match to TRBD1 (6 bases). Germline-derived CDR1 and CDR2 are ENHRY and SYGVKD. The CDR3 loop spans 15 amino acids. The ends were cut back, 4 bases at V and 1 base at J, with 14 bases in the middle.

This chain connects TRBV18 to TRBJ1-1, with 11 positions matching TRBD1. Looked up from germline, CDR1 is KGHSH and CDR2 is LQKENI. V was pared by 3 bases and J by 5 bases, with 11 bases of the junction left unmatched. This CDR3 has 17 residues. CDR3 sequence reads: CASSPQSGQGARTEAFF. The CDR3 bases are TGTGCCAGCTCACCTCAGTCAGGACAGGGGGCCCGGACTGAAGCTTTCTTT.

CDR3 sequence reads: CASSADRVWETQYF. In DNA form, the CDR3 reads TGTGCCAGCAGTGCGGACAGGGTATGGGAGACCCAGTACTTC. V is TRBV6-1 and J is TRBJ2-5; 8 nucleotides align to TRBD1. V trimming: 4 bases; J trimming: 5 bases; junction bases outside the gene matches: 6. The germline gives CDR1 MNHNS, CDR2 SASEGT. This CDR3 comprises 14 residues.

CDR3 bases: TGCGCCAGCAGCCAGGGCGGGGTAGCAAAACTGTTTTTT. Protein: CASSQGGVAKLFF. The chain is built from TRBV5-1 and TRBJ1-4; tentative D call: TRBD1 (5 bases). Germline V CDR1 and CDR2: SGHRS, YFSETQ. V gave up 4 bases and J gave up 10 bases, with 14 bases separating them. This CDR3 is 13 amino acids long.

This chain joins TRBV5-6 and TRBJ1-2; 10 nucleotides agree with TRBD1. The germline CDR1 and CDR2 sequences are SGHDT and YYEEEE. The CDR3 spans 15 residues. The V and J ends lost 5 bases and 7 bases, in that order; junction bases with no gene match: 11. The CDR3 nucleotides read TGTGCCAGCAGATCCCGGGACAGGGGAACTCGTGGCTACACCTTC. The encoded protein is CASRSRDRGTRGYTF.

J is TRBJ1-2 and V is TRBV4-1; tentatively, D is TRBD1 (5 bases). The CDR3 covers 16 residues. Germline CDR1 MGHRA, CDR2 YSYEKL. V lost 0 bases and J 5 bases, leaving 16 bases between the germline ends. The CDR3 coding sequence is TGCGCCAGCAGCCAAGATCAACGCGGCAGGGCTTATGGCTACACCTTC. Its protein is CASSQDQRGRAYGYTF.

The V call is TRBV9, the J call TRBJ2-3, with D hard to call. Per the germline V gene, CDR1 is SGDLS and CDR2 is YYNGEE. Trimming stripped 0 bases from V and 5 bases from J, with 7 bases between. The CDR3 contains 13 residues. The CDR3 sequence is CASSVVRGDTQYF. CDR3 DNA: TGTGCCAGCAGCGTAGTGCGAGGAGATACGCAGTATTTT.